This is a list of T cell receptor beta chains from one sample in a study of cytomegalovirus exposure and HLA in healthy donors. TCRdb's copy holds only in-frame clones and misses some; the assay was immunoSEQ multiplex PCR. This sample has fewer than 200,000 clones, with approximately 80% found just once. The sample consisted of PBMCs. These receptors were obtained from a man aged 40-50 years in good health and CMV-seropositive. Each CDR3 is given without its conserved first and last residue.

v_gene,CDR3aa
TRBV4-1,ASSQDAVAGGQPQH
TRBV2,ASTGPANTEAF
TRBV27,ASSNTGTSGETQY
TRBV10-3,AIRKTNSGIADTQY
TRBV6-1,ASAIPGGLEQF
TRBV9,ASSADLQETQY
TRBV5-6,ASSATGTVAVVAQY
TRBV6-1,ASRGLGGTPYEQY
TRBV28,ASSLLQGEAYGYT
TRBV7-2,ASSLVASGGGEQF
TRBV27,ASSPTGTSGYEQY
TRBV6-1,ASSEYPGQGRNYGYT
TRBV19,ASRSGTVFYGYT
TRBV18,ASSPGQRTGELF
TRBV2,ASSGTGYTEAF
TRBV7-9,ASTIRGGTGGRNTEAF
TRBV5-1,ASSPVLIAGDNGYEQY
TRBV6-6,ASSYGAALRKPQH
TRBV7-9,ASSLTGRDTQY
TRBV25-1,ASSESRYEQY
TRBV19,ATERGGADTQY
TRBV5-1,ASSLGGGNAF
TRBV19,ASRLNRGEYGYT
TRBV7-3,ASSLMGGGAISYEQY
TRBV16,ASSQSSGGLSYNEQF
TRBV18,ASSPVKETQY
TRBV6-6,ASSYGAGGPETQY
TRBV11-2,ASSFVASGIDIGELF
TRBV19,ASSIPGGTSPLH
TRBV27,ASSLKSPGTGGEKLF
TRBV5-1,ASSPGSFDGSYEQY
TRBV5-1,ASRPEGGYTDTQY
TRBV5-1,ASSLGGLLQRNTQY
TRBV7-2,ASSSRLGDRASSGNTIY
TRBV6-5,ASSPGQSYEQY
TRBV5-6,ASSLTGYEQY
TRBV2,ASRQGIHEQY
TRBV2,ASSEASGRTYEQY
TRBV18,ASSPGQGPPYEQY
TRBV7-9,ASSLAAPGQTGGP
TRBV7-8,ASSFARLPGLARYNEQF
TRBV28,ASGPGLENPRAF
TRBV5-4,ASSLGLAGTDTQY
TRBV28,ASSSPRQGLASGISEQF
TRBV5-1,ASSLGAGGRTGELF
TRBV7-8,ASSLSPTGYEQY
TRBV28,ASGGDRNTIY
TRBV27,ASGGNEADTQY
TRBV27,ASSPDRGLAGWERYNEQF
TRBV5-6,ASSSRGQQTNTEAF
TRBV28,ASKNRIGEKLF
TRBV27,ASGRASGSREQY
TRBV19,ASSIDGAVNEQF
TRBV27,ASSSSGTVGGKLF